Shown below are 19 T cell receptor beta chains from a single sample sequenced in a study of control samples from healthy donors and cancer patients. Measured with immunoSEQ multiplex PCR; TCRdb has only the in-frame clones, and not every one. The sample has 50,000 or so clones, 88% seen once. Sequencing was done on a sample of blood. Source of these receptors: a man over 45 in good health.

The V gene is TRBV7-2, the J gene TRBJ2-3, with 8 bases identical to TRBD2. V trimming: 5 bases; J trimming: 15 bases; junction bases outside the gene matches: 25. This CDR3 comprises 17 residues. CDR1 is SGHTA and CDR2 is FQGNSA in the germline V gene. Here the CDR3 DNA reads TGTGCCAGCAGCCCGGGGGGGCCGACACGGGGGACAAATTCTAATTATTTT. This gives the protein CASSPGGPTRGTNSNYF.

V usage is TRBV19 and J usage is TRBJ2-7, with TRBD1 matching over 9 bases. With 5 bases clipped from V and 5 bases from J, the junction kept 7 bases outside the gene matches. Germline V CDR1 and CDR2: LNHDA, SQIVND (reference sequence). The CDR3 has 14 amino acids. The CDR3 coding sequence is TGTGCCAGTAGTTCTCAGACAGGGGGGGACGAGCAGTACTTC. Protein product: CASSSQTGGDEQYF.

This chain uses TRBV5-6 with TRBJ2-5; 10 nucleotides line up with TRBD1. CDR1 is SGHDT, CDR2 YYEEEE, per germline. CDR3 length: 16 residues. The ends lost 3 bases at V and 4 bases at J; junction bases unmatched: 9. CDR3 DNA: TGTGCCAGCAGCTCCCCGACAGGGGGCATCAGAGAGACCCAGTACTTC. Translating it yields CASSSPTGGIRETQYF. Full variable domain (remainder filled in from reference TRBV5-6 and TRBJ2-5): DAGVTQSPTHLIKTRGQQVTLRCSPKSGHDTVSWYQQALGQGPQFIFQYYEEEERQRGNFPDRFSGHQFPNYSSELNVNALLLGDSALYLCASSSPTGGIRETQYFGPGTRLLVL.

The rearrangement joins TRBV5-1 to TRBJ2-1, with D perhaps TRBD1 (8 bases). The CDR3 has 16 amino acids. CDR1 and CDR2 (germline): SGHRS, YFSETQ. With 5 bases removed from V and 4 bases from J, the gap between germline ends came to 19 bases. CDR3 DNA sequence: TGCGCCAGCAGACCTACGACAGGGGAGGGGTACAATGAGCAGTTCTTC. Translation: CASRPTTGEGYNEQFF.

J is TRBJ2-1 and V is TRBV5-6; no firm D call. Germline assignment: CDR1 SGHDT and CDR2 YYEEEE. Trimming stripped 4 bases from V and 0 bases from J, with 11 bases between. The CDR3 consists of 15 residues. CDR3 amino acids: CASSPGWYSYNEQFF. The CDR3 bases are TGTGCCAGCAGCCCTGGGTGGTACTCCTACAATGAGCAGTTCTTC.

This chain joins TRBV3-1 (or the pseudogene TRBV3-2) and TRBJ2-1; TRBD2 matches at 16 bases. Losses at the gene ends were 4 bases for V and 9 bases for J; bases not matched to a gene: 6. The germline CDR1 and CDR2 sequences are LGHDT and YNNKEL (reference sequence). This CDR3 comprises 16 residues. In DNA, the CDR3 is TGTGCCAGCAGCCCCGGGACTAGCGGGAGGGTCACTGAGCAGTTCTTC. As protein: CASSPGTSGRVTEQFF.

This chain links TRBV28 with TRBJ1-2; D unclear. The CDR3 loop spans 16 amino acids. V was clipped by 1 base and J by 4 bases, with 16 bases between them. CDR1 is MDHEN and CDR2 is SYDVKM in the germline V gene. The CDR3 loop reads CASSLFGPYRGYGYTF. The CDR3 nucleotides are TGTGCCAGCAGTTTATTCGGACCTTATCGAGGCTATGGCTACACCTTC.

The table lists this clone with a few counts. Other DNA sequences from this sample encode an identical CDR3 as well. V usage is TRBV9 and J usage is TRBJ2-7; 8 nucleotides align to TRBD2. The CDR3 is 16 amino acids. Germline values: CDR1 SGDLS, CDR2 YYNGEE. V lost 0 bases and J lost 2; bases outside the gene matches: 7. The CDR3 loop reads CASSVDGLAGPYEQYF. CDR3 DNA sequence: TGTGCCAGCAGCGTAGATGGGCTAGCGGGCCCCTACGAGCAGTACTTC.

This chain joins TRBV27 and TRBJ2-7; D not certain. Trimming pared 2 bases from V and 4 bases from J, leaving 24 bases between. The CDR3 spans 18 residues. Germline lookup yields CDR1 MNHEY and CDR2 SMNVEV (reference sequence). CDR3 DNA sequence: TGTGCCAGCAGTTTAAGGCAGGCTCACCCTGTACAGCCATACGAGCAGTACTTC. Translated, it gives CASSLRQAHPVQPYEQYF.

The chain recombines TRBV5-1 with TRBJ2-1; 12 bases match TRBD2. Trimming removed 4 bases from V and 6 bases from J; junction bases left unmatched: 5. Germline CDR1 reads SGHRS; CDR2 reads YFSETQ. The CDR3 is made up of 15 amino acids. CDR3 protein: CASSKLAGGPNEQFF. For the CDR3, the DNA is TGCGCCAGCAGCAAACTAGCGGGAGGACCCAATGAGCAGTTCTTC.

V is TRBV7-9 and J is TRBJ2-7, with 7 bases aligning to TRBD2. The CDR3 totals 15 residues. The germline V gene encodes CDR1 SEHNR and CDR2 FQNEAQ (reference sequence). Trimming cost V 4 bases and J 6 bases; bases outside gene matches: 12. CDR3 region: CASSSWREGHGEQYF. CDR3 sequence (DNA): TGTGCCAGCAGCTCCTGGAGGGAGGGCCACGGCGAGCAGTACTTC.

The J gene is TRBJ2-5, the V gene TRBV7-9; 7 bases are shared with TRBD2. The germline V gene has CDR1 SEHNR and CDR2 FQNEAQ (reference sequence). V was clipped by 5 bases and J by 0 bases; unmatched bases: 6. This CDR3 contains 15 residues. The CDR3 loop reads CASSAGLSYQETQYF. As DNA, the CDR3 is TGTGCCAGCAGCGCGGGACTATCGTACCAAGAGACCCAGTACTTC.

This clone came up once. J is TRBJ1-3 and V is TRBV20-1, with D possibly being TRBD1 (5 bases). Per the germline V gene, CDR1 is DFQATT and CDR2 is SNEGSKA (reference sequence). This CDR3 is built from 16 residues. Trimming took off 3 bases at V and 0 bases at J, with 15 bases between the two ends. This CDR3 is CSASLAGGLSGNTIYF. The CDR3 DNA reads TGCAGTGCTAGTCTTGCCGGGGGACTCTCTGGAAACACCATATATTTT.

The chain is built from TRBV11-2 and TRBJ1-6, with a possible D match to TRBD1 (5 bases). The germline V and J ends were trimmed by 3 bases and 7 bases, with 13 bases remaining between them. This CDR3 has 15 residues. Germline CDR1 and CDR2: SGHAT and FQNNGV. Here the CDR3 reads CASSLGGMGNSPLHF. CDR3 nucleotides: TGTGCCAGCAGCTTGGGGGGAATGGGCAATTCACCCCTCCACTTT. Using reference TRBV11-2 and TRBJ1-6 for the parts outside the CDR3, the full variable domain is EAGVAQSPRYKIIEKRQSVAFWCNPISGHATLYWYQQILGQGPKLLIQFQNNGVVDDSQLPKDRFSAERLKGVDSTLKIQPAKLEDSAVYLCASSLGGMGNSPLHFGNGTRLTVT.

J is TRBJ1-3 and V is TRBV2; a possible D gene is TRBD1 (5 bases). The V gene lost 2 bases and the J gene lost 2 bases, with 7 bases spanning the gap. The CDR3 length is 14 residues. The germline V gene encodes CDR1 SNHLY and CDR2 FYNNEI. This chain's CDR3 is CASSEQGAGNTIYF. CDR3 nucleotides: TGTGCCAGCAGTGAACAAGGGGCTGGAAACACCATATATTTT.

The chain employs TRBV5-1 and TRBJ2-7, with TRBD2 identical over 8 bases. Trimming cost V 0 bases and J 5 bases; bases outside gene matches: 4. Germline CDR1 reads SGHRS; CDR2 reads YFSETQ. The CDR3 has 14 residues. The CDR3 bases are TGCGCCAGCAGCTTGGCGGGAGGGTACCACGAGCAGTACTTC. Protein: CASSLAGGYHEQYF.

The gene calls are TRBV5-1 and TRBJ1-1, with 7 nucleotides matching TRBD1. Per germline, CDR1 SGHRS and CDR2 YFSETQ. The V gene end was trimmed by 4 bases and the J gene end by 3 bases; junction bases not matched to a gene: 9. The CDR3 runs to 15 residues. The CDR3 is CASSLRQGWDTEAFF. The CDR3 DNA reads as TGCGCCAGCAGCCTTAGACAGGGTTGGGACACTGAAGCTTTCTTT.

The chain recombines TRBV6-6 with TRBJ2-7; 7 nucleotides align to TRBD2. The germline V gene has CDR1 MNHNY and CDR2 SVGAGI (reference sequence). Trimming at V came to 8 bases and at J to 7 bases, leaving 8 bases not matched to a gene. The CDR3 length is 12 residues. CDR3 nucleotides: TGTGCCAGCGCGCCTAGCGGAAGGGAGCAGTACTTC. It codes for CASAPSGREQYF.

The V call is TRBV11-2, the J call TRBJ1-1; D call uncertain. The germline V gene has CDR1 SGHAT and CDR2 FQNNGV. V lost 5 bases, J lost 0 bases, and 13 bases lay in between. CDR3 length equals 15 residues. The CDR3 nucleotides are TGTGCCAGCAGCATCAATATTAACATGAACACTGAAGCTTTCTTT. It encodes CASSININMNTEAFF.